A single sample is the source of the 22 T cell receptor beta chains below, sequenced in a study of Ad26.COV2.S vaccination and SARS-CoV-2 variants. The treatment is: around 19 received Ad26.COV2.S at low or high dose, single or two shots; about 5 received placebo; per-sample allocation not given. Vaccine and placebo recipients were sampled on day 63 after the first injection. Generated by immunoSEQ multiplex PCR, the TCRdb table keeps only in-frame clones and is missing some. The profile shows about 280,000 clones, roughly 86% of them singletons. The sample in question was peripheral blood, obtained in a trial of Ad26.COV2.S vaccine versus placebo. The receptors shown here come from a person aged 18 to 65 who received the Ad26.COV2.S COVID-19 vaccine or a placebo.

The J gene is TRBJ1-1, the V gene TRBV23-1; D might be TRBD1 (5 bases). TRBV23-1 is reported as an ORF; its role is uncertain. V was clipped by 4 bases and J by 1 base, with 10 bases between them. This CDR3 region has 14 residues. As DNA, the CDR3 is TGCGCCAGCAGTCCCCTGGGGGGGAACACTGAAGCTTTCTTT. Residues: CASSPLGGNTEAFF.

The CDR3 DNA reads TGTGCTAGTTTTTTTGGGGCAGTACCGACTGAAGCTTTCTTT. This gives the protein CASFFGAVPTEAFF. V usage is TRBV12-5 and J usage is TRBJ1-1; tentative D call: TRBD1 (5 bases). The CDR3 sequence is 14 residues long. CDR1 and CDR2 from the germline V gene are LGHNT and FRNRAP. Trimming pared 8 bases from V and 5 bases from J, leaving 18 bases between.

This chain uses TRBV15 with TRBJ1-4, with a tentative D call TRBD1 (6 bases). Between the trimmed V and J ends, which lost 1 base and 8 bases, there was a span of 23 bases. In germline, CDR1 is LNHNV, CDR2 YYDKDF (reference sequence). This CDR3 spans 18 amino acids. The DNA for the CDR3 is TGTGCCACCAGCAGAGGCCGAGGGAAGGGGGGCTCGGGAGAAAAACTGTTTTTT. Amino acids: CATSRGRGKGGSGEKLFF.

The rearrangement links TRBV7-2 to TRBJ1-2; possible D gene TRBD1, 6 bases. V was trimmed by 5 bases and J by 5 bases, leaving 18 bases between them. This CDR3 contains 15 residues. Germline assignment: CDR1 SGHTA and CDR2 FQGNSA. The CDR3 region is CASSAAQGVGYGYTF. CDR3 bases: TGTGCCAGCAGCGCCGCACAGGGAGTAGGGTATGGCTACACCTTC.

The chain employs TRBV5-1 and TRBJ2-1; 8 bases line up with TRBD2. The CDR3 is 16 amino acids. Germline loops: CDR1 SGHRS, CDR2 YFSETQ. Trimming removed 0 bases from V and 7 bases from J; junction bases left unmatched: 9. CDR3 coding DNA: TGCGCCAGCAGCTTGGGGCCAGCGGGAGCAATAAATGAGCAGTTCTTC. This translates into CASSLGPAGAINEQFF.

The V and J genes are TRBV11-2 and TRBJ1-4; possibly TRBD1 for D (6 bases). CDR1 and CDR2 (germline): SGHAT, FQNNGV. This CDR3 contains 15 residues. With 0 bases removed from V and 5 bases from J, the gap between germline ends came to 10 bases. Here the CDR3 reads CASSLEGGTNEKLFF. CDR3 in DNA: TGTGCCAGCAGCTTAGAAGGGGGGACAAATGAAAAACTGTTTTTT.

CDR3 sequence: CASSGTGRTFYNEQFF. The CDR3, as DNA: TGTGCCAGCAGCGGTACTGGGCGGACCTTTTACAATGAGCAGTTCTTC. The chain couples TRBV11-1 to TRBJ2-1; D ambiguous. This CDR3 comprises 16 residues. Trimming stripped 5 bases from V and 4 bases from J, with 18 bases between. Germline CDR1 and CDR2: SGHAT and FQDESV (reference sequence).

The chain combines TRBV11-2 with TRBJ2-1; D is unclear. The V end lost 5 bases, the J end lost 6 bases, and 5 bases lay between the germline ends. The germline V gene encodes CDR1 SGHAT and CDR2 FQNNGV. This CDR3 region has 11 residues. The CDR3 region has the DNA TGTGCCAGCAGCCTATCCAATGAGCAGTTCTTC. Protein sequence: CASSLSNEQFF.

The chain's CDR3 is CASSRTGVGETQYF. The CDR3 bases are TGTGCCAGCTCACGGACAGGGGTAGGAGAGACCCAGTACTTC. V is TRBV18 and J is TRBJ2-5; 9 positions match TRBD1. V was clipped by 4 bases and J by 4 bases; unmatched bases: 4. Germline loops: CDR1 KGHSH, CDR2 LQKENI. The CDR3 has 14 residues. Full variable domain (rest looked up from reference TRBV18 and TRBJ2-5): NAGVMQNPRHLVRRRGQEARLRCSPMKGHSHVYWYRQLPEEGLKFMVYLQKENIIDESGMPKERFSAEFPKEGPSILRIQQVVRGDSAAYFCASSRTGVGETQYFGPGTRLLVL.

The V gene is TRBV19, the J gene TRBJ2-1; D remains unclear. The CDR3 covers 12 residues. Trimming stripped 4 bases from V and 5 bases from J, with 6 bases between. Per the germline V gene, CDR1 is LNHDA and CDR2 is SQIVND (reference sequence). CDR3 protein: CASSNWNNEQFF. CDR3 coding DNA: TGTGCCAGTAGTAACTGGAACAATGAGCAGTTCTTC.

As regards this clone: The junction differs from germline at one of its ends, possibly a read error. The chain is built from TRBV5-1 and TRBJ1-2, with TRBD1 as a possible D gene (5 bases). From germline, CDR1 is SGHRS and CDR2 YFSETQ. The CDR3 is 13 residues long. Written as DNA, the CDR3 is TGCGCCAGCAGCTGGGACGGAACCTATGACTACACCTTC. Translating gives CASSWDGTYDYTF.

The CDR3 loop is CASKKAGGLGEQFF. The CDR3 coding sequence is TGTGCCAGTAAGAAAGCGGGGGGGCTGGGTGAGCAGTTCTTC. This chain connects TRBV3-1 (or the pseudogene TRBV3-2) to TRBJ2-1, with TRBD2 matching 10 bases. The CDR3 contains 14 residues. The ends lost 9 bases at V and 9 bases at J; junction bases unmatched: 11. CDR1 is LGHDT and CDR2 is YNNKEL in the germline V gene (reference sequence).

This clone was seen a few times. CDR3 sequence (DNA): TGTGCCAGCGGAACGGCGAGCTCCTATAATTCACCCCTCCACTTT. Translated, it gives CASGTASSYNSPLHF. The V and J genes are TRBV2 and TRBJ1-6; D is ambiguous. This CDR3 has 15 amino acids. Germline values: CDR1 SNHLY, CDR2 FYNNEI. V was pared by 8 bases and J by 0 bases, with 11 bases between.

In its sample, this clone was seen a few times. The chain is built from TRBV5-8 and TRBJ2-3, with D possibly being TRBD1 or TRBD2 (5 bases each). V lost 4 bases, J lost 6 bases, and 18 bases lay in between. This CDR3 has 15 amino acids. CDR1 and CDR2 from the germline V gene are SGHTS and YDEGEE. The CDR3 coding sequence is TGTGCCAGCAGCCCCCGGGGCCTAGGGACCGATACGCAGTATTTT. This gives the protein CASSPRGLGTDTQYF.

The genes are TRBV2 and TRBJ1-2; D may be TRBD1 (6 bases). Germline V gene data show CDR1 as SNHLY and CDR2 as FYNNEI. V lost 5 bases, J lost 2 bases, and 12 bases lay in between. The CDR3 covers 14 residues. The CDR3 DNA follows: TGTGCCAGCAGTTACCCGGGACAAAACTATGGCTACACCTTC. Amino acid sequence: CASSYPGQNYGYTF.

The chain links TRBV3-1 (or the pseudogene TRBV3-2) to TRBJ2-1; D is possibly TRBD1 or TRBD2 (5 bases each). The germline V gene encodes CDR1 LGHDT and CDR2 YNNKEL (reference sequence). V lost 10 bases to trimming and J lost 6 bases, with 16 bases between them. The length of the CDR3 is 13 residues. Here the CDR3 DNA reads TGTGCCACCGTAAAGACCGGGGCCAATGAGCAGTTCTTC. This encodes CATVKTGANEQFF.

The V and J genes are TRBV6-1 and TRBJ1-6, with a weak D call TRBD1 (5 bases). Germline V lookup: CDR1 MNHNS, CDR2 SASEGT. This CDR3 is built from 12 residues. With 3 bases removed from V and 9 bases from J, the gap between germline ends came to 6 bases. The DNA of the CDR3 is TGTGCCAGCAGTGAGGGGGGTTCACCCCTCCACTTT. This sequence encodes CASSEGGSPLHF.

The chain's CDR3 is CASSQGQVAVNEQFF. CDR3 sequence (DNA): TGTGCCAGCAGCCAAGGACAGGTGGCGGTCAATGAGCAGTTCTTC. This chain uses TRBV6-5 with TRBJ2-1; 7 bases align to TRBD1. The CDR3 sequence is 15 residues long. Germline CDR1 and CDR2: MNHEY and SVGAGI. V was clipped by 6 bases and J by 6 bases; unmatched bases: 11.

The chain has TRBV3-1 (or the pseudogene TRBV3-2) and TRBJ2-1; tentatively, D is TRBD1 (6 bases). The germline V gene has CDR1 LGHDT and CDR2 YNNKEL (reference sequence). V was trimmed by 4 bases and J by 6 bases, leaving 10 bases between them. The CDR3 sequence is 13 residues long. CDR3 region: CASSPDRFNEQFF. CDR3 sequence (DNA): TGTGCCAGCAGCCCGGACAGATTCAATGAGCAGTTCTTC.

V usage is TRBV30 and J usage is TRBJ1-2, with D unclear. The ends were cut back, 5 bases at V and 6 bases at J, with 19 bases in the middle. Germline CDR1 and CDR2: GTSNPN and SVGIG (reference sequence). This CDR3 is 14 amino acids long. The CDR3 nucleotides read TGTGCCTGGCAAATGGACCGTGGGATAGATGGCTACACCTTC. It yields the protein CAWQMDRGIDGYTF.

The sample holds one count of this clone. This chain uses TRBV27 with TRBJ1-3, with TRBD1 identical over 8 bases. There are 15 residues in the CDR3. Germline CDR1 reads MNHEY; CDR2 reads SMNVEV (reference sequence). The J segment lost 4 bases and the V segment lost 5 bases, leaving 7 bases of the junction unmatched. The CDR3 nucleotides are TGTGCCAGCAGTCTCCAGGGGGCGACGGGAAACACCATATATTTT. This gives the protein CASSLQGATGNTIYF.

The CDR3 spells CASSFVFPPGQGTDTQYF. CDR3 DNA: TGTGCCAGCAGTTTTGTTTTTCCCCCGGGACAGGGAACAGATACGCAGTATTTT. This chain uses TRBV27 with TRBJ2-3, with 9 bases identical to TRBD1. Per the germline V gene, CDR1 is MNHEY and CDR2 is SMNVEV (reference sequence). V shed 3 bases, J shed 3 bases, and the junction held 13 bases outside the gene matches. CDR3 length equals 18 residues.